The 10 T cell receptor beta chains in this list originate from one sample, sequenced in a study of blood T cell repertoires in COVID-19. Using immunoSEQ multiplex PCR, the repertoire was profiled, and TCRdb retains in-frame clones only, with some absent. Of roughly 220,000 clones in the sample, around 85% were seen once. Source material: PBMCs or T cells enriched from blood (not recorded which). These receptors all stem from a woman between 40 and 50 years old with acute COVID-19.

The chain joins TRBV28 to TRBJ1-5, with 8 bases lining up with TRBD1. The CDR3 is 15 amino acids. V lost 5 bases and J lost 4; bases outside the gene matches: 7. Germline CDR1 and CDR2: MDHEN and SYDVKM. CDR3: CASSVTWTGNQPQHF. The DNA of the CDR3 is TGTGCCAGCAGTGTCACTTGGACAGGGAATCAGCCCCAGCATTTT.

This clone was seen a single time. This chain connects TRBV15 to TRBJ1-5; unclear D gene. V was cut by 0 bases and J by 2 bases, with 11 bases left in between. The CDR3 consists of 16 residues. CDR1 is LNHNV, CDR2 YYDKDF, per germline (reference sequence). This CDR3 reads CATSRDQPGGNQPQHF. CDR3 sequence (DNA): TGTGCCACCAGCAGAGATCAGCCCGGGGGCAATCAGCCCCAGCATTTT.

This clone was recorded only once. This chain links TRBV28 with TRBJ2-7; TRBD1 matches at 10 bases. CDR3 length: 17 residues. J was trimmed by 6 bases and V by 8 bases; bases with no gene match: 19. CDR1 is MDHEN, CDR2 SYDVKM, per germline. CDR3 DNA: TGTGCCAGCCTCGGGACAGGGGCCCGACACCCTTGGGTCGAGCAGTACTTC. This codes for CASLGTGARHPWVEQYF.

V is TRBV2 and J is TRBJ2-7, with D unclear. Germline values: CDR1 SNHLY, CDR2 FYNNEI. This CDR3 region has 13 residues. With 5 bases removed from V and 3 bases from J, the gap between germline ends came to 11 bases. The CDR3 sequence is CASSHPTRYEQYF. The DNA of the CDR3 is TGTGCCAGCAGTCATCCTACCCGCTACGAGCAGTACTTC. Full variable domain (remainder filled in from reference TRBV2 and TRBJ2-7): EPEVTQTPSHQVTQMGQEVILRCVPISNHLYFYWYRQILGQKVEFLVSFYNNEISEKSEIFDDQFSVERPDGSNFTLKIRSTKLEDSAMYFCASSHPTRYEQYFGPGTRLTVT.

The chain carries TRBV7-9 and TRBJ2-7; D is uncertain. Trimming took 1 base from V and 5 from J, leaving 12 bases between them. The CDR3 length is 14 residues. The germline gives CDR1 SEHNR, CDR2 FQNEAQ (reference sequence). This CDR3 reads CASSLGAPPHEQYF. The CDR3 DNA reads TGTGCCAGCAGCTTAGGGGCACCTCCTCACGAGCAGTACTTC.

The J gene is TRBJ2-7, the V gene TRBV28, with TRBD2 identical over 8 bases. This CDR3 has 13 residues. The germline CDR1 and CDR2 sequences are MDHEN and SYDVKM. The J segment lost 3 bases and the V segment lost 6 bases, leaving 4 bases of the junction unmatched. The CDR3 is CASSGGGYYEQYF. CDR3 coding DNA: TGTGCCAGCAGCGGGGGGGGATACTACGAGCAGTACTTC.

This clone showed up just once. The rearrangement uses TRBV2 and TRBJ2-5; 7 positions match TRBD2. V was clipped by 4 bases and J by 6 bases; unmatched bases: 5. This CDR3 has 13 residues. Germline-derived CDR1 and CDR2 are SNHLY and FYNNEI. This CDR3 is CASSVSGGQTQYF. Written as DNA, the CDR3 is TGTGCCAGCAGTGTTTCGGGGGGACAGACCCAGTACTTC. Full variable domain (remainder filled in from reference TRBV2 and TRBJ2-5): EPEVTQTPSHQVTQMGQEVILRCVPISNHLYFYWYRQILGQKVEFLVSFYNNEISEKSEIFDDQFSVERPDGSNFTLKIRSTKLEDSAMYFCASSVSGGQTQYFGPGTRLLVL.

CDR3 in DNA: TGCAGCGTACCAAAGGGGGCAGTAAACACTGAAGCTTTCTTT. Translating gives CSVPKGAVNTEAFF. The chain is built from TRBV29-1 and TRBJ1-1; 7 nucleotides agree with TRBD1. This CDR3 region has 14 residues. The germline V gene has CDR1 SQVTM and CDR2 ANQGSEA. The V and J ends lost 6 bases and 2 bases, in that order; junction bases with no gene match: 9.

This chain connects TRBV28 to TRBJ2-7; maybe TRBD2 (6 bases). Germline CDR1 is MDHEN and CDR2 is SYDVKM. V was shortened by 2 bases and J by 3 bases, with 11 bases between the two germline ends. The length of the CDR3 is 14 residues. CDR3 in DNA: TGTGCCAGCAGTTTAGGCGGGAACCTCTACGAGCAGTACTTC. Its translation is CASSLGGNLYEQYF.

DNA for the CDR3: TGCGCCAGCAGCCAAGAGTCCCTGGACTGGAGGGGAACAGCTGAGCAGTTCTTC. Translation gives CASSQESLDWRGTAEQFF. The V and J genes are TRBV4-1 and TRBJ2-1; possibly TRBD2 for D (6 bases). The CDR3 loop spans 18 amino acids. Per the germline V gene, CDR1 is MGHRA and CDR2 is YSYEKL. Deletions cut 0 bases from V and 9 bases from J, with 24 bases between.